This T cell receptor beta chain was recorded in a study of identical twins. Study-level results: Twin-shared out-of-frame alpha sequences were enriched for low generation probability.

As to this clonotype: Its antigen is undetermined.

From germline, CDR1 is MNHEY and CDR2 SVGAGI. This CDR3 region has 12 residues. The V end lost 5 bases, the J end lost 6 bases, and 11 bases lay between the germline ends. A single record per CDR3 protein comes from TCRdb applying MiXCR to the 5' RACE reads. This sample carries about 190,000 distinct CDR3 sequences, 15% of them seen once, and the ten largest clones take over 35%. These data were also filed under a second study, of T cells expressing NK-cell markers. That paper adds: Sorted CD3+CD56-NKG2C+, CD3+CD56+NKG2C- and CD3+CD56+NKG2C+ T cells were the source of the TCR beta repertoires. For a handful of donors, the dominant NKG2C+ clonotypes made up roughly 1.0-7.5% of their CD8+ T cells. Similarly, these clonotypes led the CD3+CD56-NKG2C+ fraction as well in four donors.

This clonotype originated in a woman between 18 and 29 years old in good health. The gene calls are TRBV6-5 and TRBJ2-7; D is possibly TRBD2 (7 bases). The sequencing sample was made of CD8+ T cells sorted from blood. CDR3 protein: CASSIGGGEQYF. The DNA of the CDR3 is TGTGCCAGCAGTATAGGGGGGGGCGAGCAGTACTTC.